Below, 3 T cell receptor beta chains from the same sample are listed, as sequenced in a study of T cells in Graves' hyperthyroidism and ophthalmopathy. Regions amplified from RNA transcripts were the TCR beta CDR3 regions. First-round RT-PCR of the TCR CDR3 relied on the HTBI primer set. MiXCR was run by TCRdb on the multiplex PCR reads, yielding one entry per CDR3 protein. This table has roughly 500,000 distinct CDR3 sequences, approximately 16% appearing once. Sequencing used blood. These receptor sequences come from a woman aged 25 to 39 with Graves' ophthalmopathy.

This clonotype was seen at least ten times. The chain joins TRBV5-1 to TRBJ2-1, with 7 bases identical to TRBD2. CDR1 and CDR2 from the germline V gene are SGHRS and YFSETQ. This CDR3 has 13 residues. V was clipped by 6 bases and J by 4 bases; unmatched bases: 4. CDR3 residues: CASMRGGYNEQFF. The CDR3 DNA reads TGCGCCAGCATGCGGGGAGGGTACAATGAGCAGTTCTTC.

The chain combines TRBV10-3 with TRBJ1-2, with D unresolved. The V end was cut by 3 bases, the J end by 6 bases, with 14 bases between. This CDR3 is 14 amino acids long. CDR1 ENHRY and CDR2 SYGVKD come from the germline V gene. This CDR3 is CAISDSRRADGYTF. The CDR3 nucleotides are TGTGCCATCAGTGACTCCCGTAGGGCCGATGGCTACACCTTC.

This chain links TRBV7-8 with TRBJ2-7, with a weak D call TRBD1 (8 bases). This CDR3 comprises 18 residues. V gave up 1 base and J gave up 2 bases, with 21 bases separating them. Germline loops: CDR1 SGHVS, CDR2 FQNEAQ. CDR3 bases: TGTGCCAGCAGCTTAGAGAGCGGGACAGGATATTTGCCCTACGAGCAGTACTTC. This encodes CASSLESGTGYLPYEQYF.